The 27 T cell receptor beta chains below come from one sample, sequenced in a study of CD8+CD57+ T cells in acquired aplastic anemia. Genomic DNA served as template for TCR beta VDJ and CDR3 profiling. TCRdb reprocessed the reads with MiXCR, giving one entry per CDR3 protein. Of some 130,000 distinct CDR3 sequences listed, 48% are singletons. Sequenced: sorted CD4+, CD8+, or CD8+CD57+ T cells (not recorded which) from PBMCs. The receptor set was obtained from a human donor in good health, serving as a control.

Ten or more counts support this clonotype. This chain links TRBV3-1 with TRBJ1-5; D is undetermined. The germline V and J ends were trimmed by 1 base and 0 bases, with 4 bases remaining between them. Germline CDR1 and CDR2: LGHDT and YNNKEL (reference sequence). The CDR3 is 14 residues long. CDR3 in amino acids: CASSQAISNQPQHF. CDR3 DNA sequence: TGTGCCAGCAGCCAAGCTATTAGCAATCAGCCCCAGCATTTT.

This sequence joins TRBV2 and TRBJ1-5, with TRBD1 matching 7 bases. This CDR3 region has 15 residues. Germline loops: CDR1 SNHLY, CDR2 FYNNEI. V was pared by 7 bases and J by 0 bases, with 6 bases of the junction left unmatched. This CDR3 is CASKQGSYSNQPQHF. Here the CDR3 DNA reads TGTGCCAGCAAACAGGGGAGTTATAGCAATCAGCCCCAGCATTTT.

This clonotype was recorded only once. The V call is TRBV18, the J call TRBJ1-1; unclear D gene. Trimming left V 2 bases short and J 6 bases short, with 10 bases between. From germline, CDR1 is KGHSH and CDR2 LQKENI. The CDR3 spans 13 residues. The CDR3 loop is CASSPYGGAEAFF. The CDR3 region has the DNA TGTGCCAGCTCACCATATGGCGGCGCTGAAGCTTTCTTT.

This clonotype was found many times. V and J are TRBV20-1 and TRBJ2-4; D gene ambiguous. CDR3 length equals 15 residues. Trimming took off 6 bases at V and 3 bases at J, with 18 bases between the two ends. Germline CDR1 reads DFQATT; CDR2 reads SNEGSKA (reference sequence). The CDR3 here is CSAPLGSDLKNIQYF. CDR3 bases: TGCAGTGCCCCGCTCGGGTCTGACCTCAAAAACATTCAGTACTTC.

This clonotype has only a few counts. The chain recombines TRBV19 with TRBJ2-5; D is unresolved. This CDR3 is built from 11 residues. The V gene lost 4 bases and the J gene lost 3 bases, with 3 bases spanning the gap. Germline assignment: CDR1 LNHDA and CDR2 SQIVND (reference sequence). CDR3 in amino acids: CASSTKETQYF. In nucleotides, the CDR3 is TGTGCCAGTAGTACCAAAGAGACCCAGTACTTC.

For this clonotype: A much more abundant neighbour one base away suggests this may be a read error. The chain combines TRBV6-5 with TRBJ1-5; 11 nucleotides line up with TRBD1. CDR3 size: 15 residues. From germline, CDR1 is MNHEY and CDR2 SVGAGI. Here the CDR3 DNA reads TGTGCCAGCAATTACCTGGGACAGGGGGTTCAGCCCCAGCATTTT. Its protein product is CASNYLGQGVQPQHF.

As for this clonotype: A much larger clone lies a single base off, so this may be a read error. The V call is TRBV7-7, the J call TRBJ2-4; the match to TRBD1 covers 8 bases. The CDR3 extends over 15 amino acids. From germline, CDR1 is SSHAT and CDR2 FNYEAQ (reference sequence). The junction had 10 bases not matched to a gene; V was cut back by 5 bases and J by 7 bases. Here the CDR3 reads CASSRTGLGKNIQYF. DNA of the CDR3: TGTGCCAGCAGCCGGACAGGGTTGGGGAAGAACATTCAGTACTTC.

This clonotype was detected ten times or more. The rearrangement joins TRBV3-1 to TRBJ2-7; TRBD1 might be the D (6 bases). Trimming removed 2 bases from V and 4 bases from J, with 27 bases in between. Germline lookup yields CDR1 LGHDT and CDR2 YNNKEL (reference sequence). The CDR3 is made up of 19 amino acids. CDR3 protein: CASSQSFVVRGTRPYEQYF. The CDR3 DNA sequence: TGTGCCAGCAGCCAAAGTTTCGTAGTCAGGGGTACCAGACCGTACGAGCAGTACTTC.

V usage is TRBV4-2 and J usage is TRBJ1-6; TRBD1 aligns across 7 bases. Germline CDR1 reads LGHNA; CDR2 reads YNFKEQ. This CDR3 has 15 residues. V was clipped by 4 bases and J by 11 bases; unmatched bases: 11. DNA for the CDR3: TGTGCCAGCAGCCTCTGGCCGGGACAGAATCCACCCCTCCACTTT. It yields the protein CASSLWPGQNPPLHF.

The V call is TRBV19, the J call TRBJ1-2; D gene unclear. Deletions cut 7 bases from V and 7 bases from J, with 19 bases between. CDR1 and CDR2 (germline): LNHDA, SQIVND (reference sequence). CDR3 length: 14 amino acids. CDR3 in DNA: TGTGCCAGTAAATCGGACGGTGACACTGCTGGCTACACCTTC. Protein sequence: CASKSDGDTAGYTF.

This clonotype was recorded at least ten times. This rearrangement joins TRBV4-1 to TRBJ1-3; unclear D gene. Germline loops: CDR1 MGHRA, CDR2 YSYEKL. Trimming pared 1 base from V and 3 bases from J, leaving 10 bases between. This CDR3 comprises 15 residues. CDR3 coding DNA: TGCGCCAGCAGCCAAGGGACGGCGATTGGAAACACCATATATTTT. Protein sequence: CASSQGTAIGNTIYF.

This clonotype has just a few counts. At one of its ends the junction is not consistent with the germline gene, which may arise from a read error. The genes are TRBV18 and TRBJ1-2; D is ambiguous. CDR1 is KGHSH, CDR2 LQKENI, per germline. The CDR3 covers 10 residues. The CDR3 region has the DNA TGTGCCAGCTCACCGCACCCGCACGCCTTC. Protein product: CASSPHPHAF.

This clonotype was observed at least ten times. V gene TRBV14 combines with J gene TRBJ2-2; TRBD1 matches at 12 bases. CDR1 and CDR2 from the germline V gene are SGHDN and FVKESK. The CDR3 length is 14 residues. J gave up 6 bases and V 6 bases, and 2 bases lay outside the gene matches. In DNA, the CDR3 is TGTGCCAGCAGGGGACAGGGGGCCGCCGGGGAGCTGTTTTTT. It is translated as CASRGQGAAGELFF.

This sequence joins TRBV3-1 and TRBJ1-6; 8 bases map to TRBD1. The CDR3 has 15 residues. Germline loops: CDR1 LGHDT, CDR2 YNNKEL (reference sequence). V trimming: 5 bases; J trimming: 9 bases; junction bases outside the gene matches: 9. Written as DNA, the CDR3 is TGTGCCAGCAGCACGTTCGGACAGGGAATTTCACCCCTCCACTTT. This codes for CASSTFGQGISPLHF.

The chain employs TRBV28 and TRBJ1-2; possible D gene TRBD1, 6 bases. The germline CDR1 and CDR2 sequences are MDHEN and SYDVKM. The CDR3 covers 14 residues. The V end was cut by 6 bases, the J end by 4 bases, with 15 bases between. The CDR3 sequence is CASSPRQGSYGYTF. Here the CDR3 DNA reads TGTGCCAGCAGCCCACGTCAGGGGAGCTATGGCTACACCTTC.

This clonotype was counted at least ten times. The rearrangement links TRBV6-5 to TRBJ2-3, with D unresolved. Germline CDR1 reads MNHEY; CDR2 reads SVGAGI. The CDR3 spans 15 residues. V shed 3 bases and J shed 0 bases, with 10 bases lying between them. CDR3 in amino acids: CASSYRRTSTDTQYF. CDR3 bases: TGTGCCAGCAGTTATAGAAGAACTAGCACAGATACGCAGTATTTT.

The V gene is TRBV20-1, the J gene TRBJ1-1; 8 bases are a match to TRBD1. This CDR3 has 15 amino acids. V lost 5 bases, J lost 4 bases, and 12 bases stayed unmatched. Germline-derived CDR1 and CDR2 are DFQATT and SNEGSKA (reference sequence). The CDR3 is CSASSGGAWGTEAFF. Here the CDR3 DNA reads TGCAGTGCTTCCTCAGGGGGCGCGTGGGGCACTGAAGCTTTCTTT.

In this sample, this clonotype turned up a few times. The genes are TRBV9 and TRBJ2-1, with 14 bases fitting TRBD2. This CDR3 spans 20 amino acids. Unmatched junction bases numbered 17, after V lost 3 bases and J lost 6 bases. Germline V gene lookup returns CDR1 SGDLS and CDR2 YYNGEE. The CDR3, as DNA: TGTGCCAGCAGCGCCAGGACTAGCGGGGGGCTTTCGGGCCCTTTCAATGAGCAGTTCTTC. Translated, it gives CASSARTSGGLSGPFNEQFF.

The chain recombines TRBV7-8 with TRBJ2-3, with 9 nucleotides matching TRBD1. This CDR3 spans 16 amino acids. Trimming took 4 bases from V and 3 from J; bases not matched to a gene: 8. Germline V gene sequence: CDR1 SGHVS, CDR2 FQNEAQ. The chain's CDR3 is CASSSIPGTGTDTQYF. CDR3 nucleotide sequence: TGTGCCAGCAGCTCTATACCCGGGACAGGGACAGATACGCAGTATTTT.

This clonotype came up many times. The chain couples TRBV4-2 to TRBJ2-7, with 7 bases identical to TRBD1. The germline V gene has CDR1 LGHNA and CDR2 YNFKEQ. The CDR3 length is 17 residues. V shed 4 bases, J shed 0 bases, and the junction held 12 bases outside the gene matches. Here the CDR3 reads CASSPGLPGQSSYEQYF. CDR3 in DNA: TGTGCCAGCAGCCCCGGGCTCCCGGGACAGTCCTCCTACGAGCAGTACTTC.

The chain employs TRBV7-2 and TRBJ2-7, with 7 bases lining up with TRBD2. CDR1 and CDR2 (germline): SGHTA, FQGNSA. CDR3 length: 14 amino acids. The V segment lost 7 bases and the J segment 4 bases; nucleotides outside the gene matches: 10. The CDR3 DNA is TGTGCCAGCACCCCGGGGAGGGTTGTATACGAGCAGTACTTC. Encoded protein: CASTPGRVVYEQYF.

This clonotype showed up just once. The CDR3 reads CASNPQTGYNSPLHF. The CDR3 nucleotides read TGTGCCAGCAACCCTCAGACAGGGTATAATTCACCCCTCCACTTT. V is TRBV2 and J is TRBJ1-6; TRBD1 agrees at 7 bases. This CDR3 contains 15 residues. The junction had 7 bases not matched to a gene; V was cut back by 7 bases and J by 4 bases. CDR1 is SNHLY and CDR2 is FYNNEI in the germline V gene.

V and J are TRBV6-4 and TRBJ2-3, with 13 bases matching TRBD2. This CDR3 region has 18 residues. J was trimmed by 2 bases and V by 2 bases; bases with no gene match: 7. Germline V gene sequence: CDR1 MRHNA, CDR2 SNTAGT. The CDR3 loop is CASSDLGLAGDTTDTQYF. The CDR3, as DNA: TGTGCCAGCAGTGACCTCGGACTAGCGGGGGATACCACAGATACGCAGTATTTT.

As to this clonotype: A much larger clone lies one base from this, so it may be a read error. This rearrangement joins TRBV6-1 to TRBJ2-2; tentative D call: TRBD2 (5 bases). There are 12 residues in the CDR3. The germline CDR1 and CDR2 sequences are MNHNS and SASEGT. The CDR3 region has the DNA TGTGCCAGCAGTGGAAGCTCCGGGGAGCTGCTTTTT. Its protein is CASSGSSGELLF.

This chain links TRBV29-1 with TRBJ2-5; a weak D match, TRBD2 (7 bases). This CDR3 is built from 12 residues. CDR1 is SQVTM and CDR2 is ANQGSEA in the germline V gene. V lost 4 bases and J lost 11, with 17 bases in between. The CDR3 region has the DNA TGCAGCGTTGGAGGGGGGGGGAATGAGCAGTACTTC. Translated, it gives CSVGGGGNEQYF.

A note on this clonotype: A much larger clonotype is one base distant, so this may be a read error. The V call is TRBV5-1, the J call TRBJ1-1; 7 bases line up with TRBD1. CDR1 and CDR2 (germline): SGHRS, YFSETQ. The V segment lost 10 bases and the J segment 0 bases; nucleotides outside the gene matches: 15. This CDR3 region has 16 residues. The CDR3 spells CAARIRAGGLNTEAFF. In DNA, the CDR3 is TGCGCCGCCAGAATACGGGCAGGGGGGTTGAACACTGAAGCTTTCTTT.

This sequence joins TRBV2 and TRBJ2-2; D is undetermined. Trimming shortened V by 0 bases and J by 0 bases, and 2 bases separated the two germline ends. Per the germline V gene, CDR1 is SNHLY and CDR2 is FYNNEI. The CDR3 has 14 residues. CDR3 coding DNA: TGTGCCAGCAGTGAAGCAGCGAACACCGGGGAGCTGTTTTTT. It yields the protein CASSEAANTGELFF.